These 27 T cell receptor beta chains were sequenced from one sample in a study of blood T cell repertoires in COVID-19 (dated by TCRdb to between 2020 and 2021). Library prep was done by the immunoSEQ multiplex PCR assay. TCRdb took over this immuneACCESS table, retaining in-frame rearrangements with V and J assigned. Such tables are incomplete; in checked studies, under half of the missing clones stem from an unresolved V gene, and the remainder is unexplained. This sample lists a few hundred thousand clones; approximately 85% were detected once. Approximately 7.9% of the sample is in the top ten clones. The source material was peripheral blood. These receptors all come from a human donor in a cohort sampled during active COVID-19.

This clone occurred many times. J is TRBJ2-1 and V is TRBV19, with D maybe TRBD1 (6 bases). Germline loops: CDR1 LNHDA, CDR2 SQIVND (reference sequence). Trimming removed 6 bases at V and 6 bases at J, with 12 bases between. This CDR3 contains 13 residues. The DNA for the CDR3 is TGTGCCAGTAGCCGACAGGTTGGCAATGAGCAGTTCTTC. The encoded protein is CASSRQVGNEQFF. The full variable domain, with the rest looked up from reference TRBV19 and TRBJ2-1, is DGGITQSPKYLFRKEGQNVTLSCEQNLNHDAMYWYRQDPGQGLRLIYYSQIVNDFQKGDIAEGYSVSREKKESFPLTVTSAQKNPTAFYLCASSRQVGNEQFFGPGTRLTVL.

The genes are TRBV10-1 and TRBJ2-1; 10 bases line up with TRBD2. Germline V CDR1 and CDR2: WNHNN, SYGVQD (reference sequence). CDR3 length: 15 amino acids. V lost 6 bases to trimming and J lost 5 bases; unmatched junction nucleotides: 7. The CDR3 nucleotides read TGCGCCAGCAGCCGAGCGGGGGGGCCAAACAATGAGCAGTTCTTC. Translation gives CASSRAGGPNNEQFF.

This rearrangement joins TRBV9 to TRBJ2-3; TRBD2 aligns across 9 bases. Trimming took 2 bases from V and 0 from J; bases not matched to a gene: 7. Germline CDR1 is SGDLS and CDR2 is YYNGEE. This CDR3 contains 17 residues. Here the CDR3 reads CASSVLGTSRSTDTQYF. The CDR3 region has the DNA TGTGCCAGCAGCGTCCTCGGGACTAGCAGGAGCACAGATACGCAGTATTTT.

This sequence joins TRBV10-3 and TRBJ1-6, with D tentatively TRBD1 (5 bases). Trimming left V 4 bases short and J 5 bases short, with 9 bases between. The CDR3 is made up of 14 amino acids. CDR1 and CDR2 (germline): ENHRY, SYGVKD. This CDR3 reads CAISGQRNNSPLHF. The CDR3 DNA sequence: TGTGCCATCAGTGGACAGAGAAATAATTCACCCCTCCACTTT.

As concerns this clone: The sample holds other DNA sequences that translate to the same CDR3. This CDR3 is CASSLKGDQPQHF. The CDR3 nucleotides read TGCGCCAGCAGCTTGAAAGGGGATCAGCCCCAGCATTTT. The genes are TRBV5-1 and TRBJ1-5, with D perhaps matching TRBD1 (5 bases). The CDR3 is 13 residues long. Trimming left V 1 base short and J 5 bases short, with 7 bases between. Germline V gene sequence: CDR1 SGHRS, CDR2 YFSETQ.

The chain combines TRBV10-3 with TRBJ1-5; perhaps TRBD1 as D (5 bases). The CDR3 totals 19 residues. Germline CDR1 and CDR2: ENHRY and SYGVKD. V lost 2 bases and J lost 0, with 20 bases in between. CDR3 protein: CAISENLITGSYSNQPQHF. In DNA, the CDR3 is TGTGCCATCAGTGAGAACCTAATTACAGGATCATATAGCAATCAGCCCCAGCATTTT.

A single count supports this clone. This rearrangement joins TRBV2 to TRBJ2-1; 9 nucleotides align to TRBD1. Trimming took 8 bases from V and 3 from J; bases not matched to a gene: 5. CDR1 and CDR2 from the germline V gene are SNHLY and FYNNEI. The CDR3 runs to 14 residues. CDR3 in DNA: TGTGCCAGCCGACAGGGGGTGGGCTACAATGAGCAGTTCTTC. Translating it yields CASRQGVGYNEQFF.

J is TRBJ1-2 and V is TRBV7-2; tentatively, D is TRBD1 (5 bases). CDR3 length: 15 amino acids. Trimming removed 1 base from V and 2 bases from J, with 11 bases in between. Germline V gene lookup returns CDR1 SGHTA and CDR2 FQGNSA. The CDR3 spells CASSLGAGKNYGYTF. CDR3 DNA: TGTGCCAGCAGCTTAGGCGCAGGGAAGAACTATGGCTACACCTTC.

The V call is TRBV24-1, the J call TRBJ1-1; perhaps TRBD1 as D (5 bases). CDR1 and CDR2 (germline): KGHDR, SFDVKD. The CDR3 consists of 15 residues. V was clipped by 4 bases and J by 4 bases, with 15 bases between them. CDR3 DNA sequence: TGTGCCACCAGTGAGCACAGGTTCTTTGGCACTGAAGCTTTCTTT. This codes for CATSEHRFFGTEAFF.

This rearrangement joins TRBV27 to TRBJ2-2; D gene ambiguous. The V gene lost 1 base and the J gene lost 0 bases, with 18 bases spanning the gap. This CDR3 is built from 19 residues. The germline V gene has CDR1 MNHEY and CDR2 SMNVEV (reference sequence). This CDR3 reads CASSLFAVPLGANTGELFF. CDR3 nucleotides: TGTGCCAGCAGTTTATTTGCGGTACCGTTAGGTGCGAACACCGGGGAGCTGTTTTTT.

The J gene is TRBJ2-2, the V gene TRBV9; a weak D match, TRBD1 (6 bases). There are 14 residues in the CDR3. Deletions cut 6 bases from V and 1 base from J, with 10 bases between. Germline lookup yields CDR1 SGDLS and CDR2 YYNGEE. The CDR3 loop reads CASTTDRNTGELFF. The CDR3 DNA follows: TGTGCCAGCACCACGGACAGGAACACCGGGGAGCTGTTTTTT.

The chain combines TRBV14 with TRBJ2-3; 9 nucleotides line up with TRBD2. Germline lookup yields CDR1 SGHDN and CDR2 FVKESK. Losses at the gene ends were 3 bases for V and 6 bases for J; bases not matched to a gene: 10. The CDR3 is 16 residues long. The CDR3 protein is CASSHVFSGGRDTQYF. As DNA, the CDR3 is TGTGCCAGCAGCCACGTCTTTAGCGGGGGTCGGGATACGCAGTATTTT.

CDR3 region: CASTRLDQGLYNSPLHF. CDR3 bases: TGTGCCAGCACCCGACTTGATCAGGGGCTTTATAATTCACCCCTCCACTTT. The chain joins TRBV7-8 to TRBJ1-6, with D tentatively TRBD1 (6 bases). This CDR3 region has 17 residues. V dropped 7 bases and J dropped 4 bases, with 20 bases sitting between them. Looked up from germline, CDR1 is SGHVS and CDR2 is FQNEAQ.

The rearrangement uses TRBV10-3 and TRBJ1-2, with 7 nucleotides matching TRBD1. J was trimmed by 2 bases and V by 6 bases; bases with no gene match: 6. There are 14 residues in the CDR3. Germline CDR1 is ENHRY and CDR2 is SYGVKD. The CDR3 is CAIRLGQTNYGYTF. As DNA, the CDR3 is TGTGCCATCAGGTTGGGACAGACGAACTATGGCTACACCTTC.

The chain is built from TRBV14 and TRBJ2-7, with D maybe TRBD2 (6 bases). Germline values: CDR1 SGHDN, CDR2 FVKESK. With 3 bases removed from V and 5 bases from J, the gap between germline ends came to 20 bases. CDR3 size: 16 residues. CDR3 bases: TGTGCCAGCAGCCACACCTTATATTCGGGGGTCGACGAGCAGTACTTC. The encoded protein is CASSHTLYSGVDEQYF.

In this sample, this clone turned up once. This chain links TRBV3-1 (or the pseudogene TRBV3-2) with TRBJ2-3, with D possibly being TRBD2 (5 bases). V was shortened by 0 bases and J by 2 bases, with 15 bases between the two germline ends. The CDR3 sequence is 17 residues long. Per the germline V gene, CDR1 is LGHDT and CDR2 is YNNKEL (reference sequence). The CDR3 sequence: CASSQDPGLDPTDTQYF. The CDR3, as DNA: TGTGCCAGCAGCCAAGATCCAGGACTTGACCCCACAGATACGCAGTATTTT.

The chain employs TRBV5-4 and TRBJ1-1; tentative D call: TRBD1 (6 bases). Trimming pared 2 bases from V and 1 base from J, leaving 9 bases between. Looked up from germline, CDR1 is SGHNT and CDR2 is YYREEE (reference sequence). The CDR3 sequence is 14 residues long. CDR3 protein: CASSFSTGNTEAFF. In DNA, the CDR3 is TGTGCCAGCAGCTTTTCGACAGGGAACACTGAAGCTTTCTTT.

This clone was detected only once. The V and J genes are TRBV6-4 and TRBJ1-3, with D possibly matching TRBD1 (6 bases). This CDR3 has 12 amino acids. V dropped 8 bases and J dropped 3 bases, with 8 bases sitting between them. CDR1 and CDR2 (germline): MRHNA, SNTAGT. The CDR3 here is CASPGHGNTIYF. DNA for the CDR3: TGTGCCAGCCCGGGACATGGAAACACCATATATTTT.

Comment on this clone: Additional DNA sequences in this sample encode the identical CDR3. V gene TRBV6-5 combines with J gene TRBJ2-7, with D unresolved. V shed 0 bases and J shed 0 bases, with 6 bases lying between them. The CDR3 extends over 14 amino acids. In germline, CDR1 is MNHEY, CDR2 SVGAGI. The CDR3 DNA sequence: TGTGCCAGCAGTTACTCGGGCAGCTCCTACGAGCAGTACTTC. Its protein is CASSYSGSSYEQYF.

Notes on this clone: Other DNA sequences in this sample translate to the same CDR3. The CDR3 reads CASSYSGANTEAFF. Here the CDR3 DNA reads TGTGCCAGCAGTTACTCGGGGGCGAACACTGAAGCTTTCTTT. The V call is TRBV6-5, the J call TRBJ1-1; a weak D match, TRBD1 (6 bases). The germline V gene has CDR1 MNHEY and CDR2 SVGAGI. Trimming left V 0 bases short and J 1 base short, with 6 bases between. The CDR3 runs 14 residues.

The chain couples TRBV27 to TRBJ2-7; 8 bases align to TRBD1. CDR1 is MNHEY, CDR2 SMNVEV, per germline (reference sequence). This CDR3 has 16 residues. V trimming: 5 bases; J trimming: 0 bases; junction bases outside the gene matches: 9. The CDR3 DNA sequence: TGTGCCAGCAGTCCAAGGACAGGGTACCCCTCCTACGAGCAGTACTTC. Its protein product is CASSPRTGYPSYEQYF.

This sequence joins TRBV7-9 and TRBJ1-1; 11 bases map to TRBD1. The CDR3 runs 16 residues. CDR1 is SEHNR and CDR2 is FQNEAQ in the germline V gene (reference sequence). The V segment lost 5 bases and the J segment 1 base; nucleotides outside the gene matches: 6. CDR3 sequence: CASSHGTGGQNTEAFF. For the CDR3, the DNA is TGTGCCAGCAGCCATGGGACAGGGGGACAGAACACTGAAGCTTTCTTT.

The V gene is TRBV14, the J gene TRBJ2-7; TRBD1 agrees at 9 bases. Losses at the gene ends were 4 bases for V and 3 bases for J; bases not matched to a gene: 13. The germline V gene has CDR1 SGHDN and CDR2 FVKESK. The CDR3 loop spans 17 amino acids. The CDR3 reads CASSPGQGLFALYEQYF. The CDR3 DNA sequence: TGTGCCAGCAGCCCGGGACAGGGACTTTTTGCCCTCTACGAGCAGTACTTC.

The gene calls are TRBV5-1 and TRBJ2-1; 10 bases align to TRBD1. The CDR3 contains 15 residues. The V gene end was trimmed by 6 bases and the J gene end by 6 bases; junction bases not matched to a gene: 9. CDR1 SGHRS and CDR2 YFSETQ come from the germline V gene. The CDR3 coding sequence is TGCGCCAGCAACTGGGGGGGACAGGGGTCCAATGAGCAGTTCTTC. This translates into CASNWGGQGSNEQFF.

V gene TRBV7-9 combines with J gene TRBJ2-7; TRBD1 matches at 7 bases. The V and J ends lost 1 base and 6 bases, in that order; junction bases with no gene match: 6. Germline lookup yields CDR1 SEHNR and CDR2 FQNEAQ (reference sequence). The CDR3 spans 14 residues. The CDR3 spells CASSLVGQIREQYF. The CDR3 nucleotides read TGTGCCAGCAGCTTAGTGGGACAGATTCGCGAGCAGTACTTC.

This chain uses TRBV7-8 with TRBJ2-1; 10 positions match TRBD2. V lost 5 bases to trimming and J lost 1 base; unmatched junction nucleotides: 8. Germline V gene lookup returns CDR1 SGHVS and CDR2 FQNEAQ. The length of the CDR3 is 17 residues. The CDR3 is CASSLSSGGRSYNEQFF. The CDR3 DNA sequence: TGTGCCAGCAGCCTTTCTAGCGGGGGACGATCCTACAATGAGCAGTTCTTC.

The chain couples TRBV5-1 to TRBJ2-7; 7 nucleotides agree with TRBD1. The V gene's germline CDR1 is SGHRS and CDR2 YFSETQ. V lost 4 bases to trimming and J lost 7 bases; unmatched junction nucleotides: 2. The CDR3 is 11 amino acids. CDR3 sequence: CASSTDREQYF. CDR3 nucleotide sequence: TGCGCCAGCAGCACGGACAGGGAGCAGTACTTC.